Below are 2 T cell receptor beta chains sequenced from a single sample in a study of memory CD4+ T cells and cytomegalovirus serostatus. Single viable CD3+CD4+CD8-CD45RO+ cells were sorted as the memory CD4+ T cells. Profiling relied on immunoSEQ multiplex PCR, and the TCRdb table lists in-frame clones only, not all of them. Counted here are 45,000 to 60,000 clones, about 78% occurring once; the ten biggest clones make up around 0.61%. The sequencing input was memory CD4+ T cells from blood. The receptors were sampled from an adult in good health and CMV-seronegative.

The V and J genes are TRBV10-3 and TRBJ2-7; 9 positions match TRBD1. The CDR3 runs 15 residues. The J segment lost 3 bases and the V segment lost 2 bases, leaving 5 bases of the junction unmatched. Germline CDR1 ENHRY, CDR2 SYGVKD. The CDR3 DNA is TGTGCCATCAGTGAGGCGGGACAGGGATTCTACGAGCAGTACTTC. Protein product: CAISEAGQGFYEQYF.

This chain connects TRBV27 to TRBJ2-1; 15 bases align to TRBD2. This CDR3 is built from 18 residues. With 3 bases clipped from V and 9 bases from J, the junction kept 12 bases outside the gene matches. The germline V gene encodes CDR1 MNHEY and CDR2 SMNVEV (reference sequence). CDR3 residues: CASSLIRTSGRAKVEQFF. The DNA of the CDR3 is TGTGCCAGCAGTTTGATTAGGACTAGCGGGAGGGCTAAGGTTGAGCAGTTCTTC.